This section outlines one T cell receptor (beta chain) sequence together with its context. The target antigen is unknown. Libraries for TCRalpha and TCRbeta carried sample barcodes and unique molecular identifiers via 5'RACE. TCRdb ran MiXCR on the 5' RACE reads and lists one entry per CDR3 protein. The table has 300,000 to 400,000 distinct CDR3 sequences, 28% seen once; the top ten hold roughly 14%. This specimen belongs to a study of T-cell memory formation after mild COVID-19. Looked up from germline, CDR1 is SEHNR and CDR2 is FQNEAQ (reference sequence). V was clipped by 0 bases and J by 6 bases, with 9 bases between them. The CDR3 is made up of 14 amino acids. The study's findings and limits: Researchers could not confirm that second-wave clones peaking on day 37 targeted SARS-CoV-2. Contracting CD8+ clones were enriched in EMRA, CD4+ mainly in CM and EM.

The sequenced sample was PBMCs or a T cell subset sorted from them (not recorded which). The chain recombines TRBV7-9 with TRBJ2-1; TRBD2 is a possible D gene (6 bases). This TCR derives from an adult woman who had mild COVID-19 (a few samples of this study predate the infection). Cell type and time point are not known. This CDR3 reads CASSLALSGNEQFF. The DNA of the CDR3 is TGTGCCAGCAGCTTAGCGCTTAGCGGCAATGAGCAGTTCTTC.